What follows are 32 T cell receptor beta chains derived from one specimen sequenced in a study of radiotherapy plus CTLA-4 blockade in lung cancer. Clones were sequenced by immunoSEQ multiplex PCR, and TCRdb holds only the in-frame ones, with some missing. Seen here are 130,000 or so clones, approximately 90% observed once, and the top ten hold 5.5% to 7%. The sequenced sample was peripheral blood, obtained from a patient treated with radiotherapy plus ipilimumab. These receptors came from a human donor with non-small cell lung cancer that progressed on radiotherapy plus ipilimumab.

This clone was detected only once. The rearrangement joins TRBV19 to TRBJ2-1; weak D call: TRBD1 (6 bases). CDR3 size: 13 residues. Trimming shortened V by 6 bases and J by 8 bases, and 14 bases separated the two germline ends. Per germline, CDR1 LNHDA and CDR2 SQIVND (reference sequence). Written as DNA, the CDR3 is TGTGCCAGTAGCAGGGCCAGGGGAGATGAGCAGTTCTTC. Encoded protein: CASSRARGDEQFF.

V is TRBV9 and J is TRBJ2-7; 7 bases match TRBD1. This CDR3 comprises 14 residues. Germline trimming cut 1 base from V and 4 bases from J; bases unmatched to any gene: 5. Per germline, CDR1 SGDLS and CDR2 YYNGEE. The CDR3 nucleotides are TGTGCCAGCAGCGTATCGACAGGGCGGTACGAGCAGTACTTC. Its translation: CASSVSTGRYEQYF. Based on the CDR3 plus reference TRBV9 and TRBJ2-7, the full variable domain is DSGVTQTPKHLITATGQRVTLRCSPRSGDLSVYWYQQSLDQGLQFLIQYYNGEERAKGNILERFSAQQFPDLHSELNLSSLELGDSALYFCASSVSTGRYEQYFGPGTRLTVT.

The rearrangement uses TRBV11-2 and TRBJ2-3, with 8 bases matching TRBD1. Germline assignment: CDR1 SGHAT and CDR2 FQNNGV. Trimming removed 2 bases from V and 2 bases from J; junction bases left unmatched: 3. This CDR3 contains 15 residues. CDR3 sequence: CASSLQGAPTDTQYF. CDR3 in DNA: TGTGCCAGCAGCTTACAGGGGGCGCCCACAGATACGCAGTATTTT.

This clone has just one count. The chain recombines TRBV29-1 with TRBJ2-1; D is perhaps TRBD2 (7 bases). Germline lookup yields CDR1 SQVTM and CDR2 ANQGSEA. V lost 8 bases and J 8 bases, leaving 16 bases between the germline ends. The CDR3 is 12 amino acids. The CDR3 nucleotides read TGCAGCACGAGGGAAGGGGGGGATGAGCAGTTCTTC. Encoded protein: CSTREGGDEQFF.

The V gene is TRBV7-3, the J gene TRBJ1-1, with 8 bases fitting TRBD1. The CDR3 runs 13 residues. The V and J ends lost 5 bases and 8 bases, in that order; junction bases with no gene match: 7. Germline V gene data show CDR1 as SGHTA and CDR2 as FQGTGA. In nucleotides, the CDR3 is TGTGCCAGCAGCGTCGGGACAGGCAAGGAAGCTTTCTTT. Residues: CASSVGTGKEAFF.

The chain employs TRBV5-1 and TRBJ2-1, with D perhaps TRBD1 (6 bases). V gave up 0 bases and J gave up 13 bases, with 14 bases separating them. The CDR3 extends over 13 amino acids. Germline CDR1 SGHRS, CDR2 YFSETQ. This CDR3 reads CASSLGGPSVQFF. The CDR3 DNA reads as TGCGCCAGCAGCTTGGGGGGGCCGAGCGTTCAGTTCTTC. The full variable domain, rest sourced from reference TRBV5-1 and TRBJ2-1, is KAGVTQTPRYLIKTRGQQVTLSCSPISGHRSVSWYQQTPGQGLQFLFEYFSETQRNKGNFPGRFSGRQFSNSRSEMNVSTLELGDSALYLCASSLGGPSVQFFGPGTRLTVL.

The J gene is TRBJ1-1, the V gene TRBV7-3; TRBD1 agrees at 9 bases. Germline CDR1 reads SGHTA; CDR2 reads FQGTGA. Trimming cost V 5 bases and J 3 bases; bases outside gene matches: 4. The CDR3 contains 14 residues. The CDR3 here is CASSPTGGHTEAFF. DNA of the CDR3: TGTGCCAGCAGCCCAACAGGGGGCCACACTGAAGCTTTCTTT.

The CDR3 DNA follows: TGTGCCAGTAGTTTCCCCAGGAGGGCGAACACCGGGGAGCTGTTTTTT. Translated, it gives CASSFPRRANTGELFF. The chain couples TRBV19 to TRBJ2-2; a weak D match, TRBD2 (6 bases). Per germline, CDR1 LNHDA and CDR2 SQIVND (reference sequence). The germline V and J ends were trimmed by 5 bases and 0 bases, with 13 bases remaining between them. CDR3 length: 16 residues. The full variable domain, rest sourced from reference TRBV19 and TRBJ2-2, is DGGITQSPKYLFRKEGQNVTLSCEQNLNHDAMYWYRQDPGQGLRLIYYSQIVNDFQKGDIAEGYSVSREKKESFPLTVTSAQKNPTAFYLCASSFPRRANTGELFFGEGSRLTVL.

The chain carries TRBV7-2 and TRBJ2-7; D unresolved. Germline V gene sequence: CDR1 SGHTA, CDR2 FQGNSA. The CDR3 runs to 16 residues. Between the trimmed V and J ends, which lost 0 bases and 6 bases, there was a span of 18 bases. As DNA, the CDR3 is TGTGCCAGCAGCTTAGCTTACGGAGACACCGCTACCGAGCAGTACTTC. Translation: CASSLAYGDTATEQYF.

This clone was counted once. The rearrangement links TRBV9 to TRBJ1-2, with D maybe TRBD1 (6 bases). In germline, CDR1 is SGDLS, CDR2 YYNGEE. The CDR3 runs to 14 residues. V was cut by 3 bases and J by 8 bases, with 17 bases left in between. CDR3 in amino acids: CASSEGNRAAGYTF. The CDR3 DNA sequence: TGTGCCAGCAGCGAGGGGAACAGGGCCGCCGGCTACACCTTC.

This chain joins TRBV15 and TRBJ2-5, with 7 bases identical to TRBD2. V dropped 0 bases and J dropped 5; count of bases not matched to a gene: 6. The CDR3 runs 15 residues. Germline assignment: CDR1 LNHNV and CDR2 YYDKDF (reference sequence). The CDR3 reads CATSRDTGGLETQYF. In nucleotides, the CDR3 is TGTGCCACCAGCAGAGATACGGGGGGACTCGAGACCCAGTACTTC.

The chain couples TRBV4-2 to TRBJ1-5; D is undetermined. Trimming pared 0 bases from V and 2 bases from J, leaving 8 bases between. The CDR3 runs 15 residues. Germline values: CDR1 LGHNA, CDR2 YNFKEQ. The CDR3 loop reads CASSQDLNRNQPQHF. CDR3 nucleotide sequence: TGTGCCAGCAGCCAAGATCTAAATCGCAATCAGCCCCAGCATTTT.

The V call is TRBV7-8, the J call TRBJ1-2; D might be TRBD1 (5 bases). CDR1 and CDR2 from the germline V gene are SGHVS and FQNEAQ. This CDR3 comprises 13 residues. Trimming left V 5 bases short and J 3 bases short, with 10 bases between. The CDR3 sequence: CASSKDTDYGYTF. In nucleotides, the CDR3 is TGTGCCAGCAGCAAGGACACCGACTATGGCTACACCTTC.

The chain links TRBV5-1 to TRBJ2-5; 10 nucleotides align to TRBD2. CDR3 size: 15 residues. The germline V gene has CDR1 SGHRS and CDR2 YFSETQ. Trimming took 2 bases from V and 4 from J; bases not matched to a gene: 5. The CDR3 nucleotides are TGCGCCAGCAGCTTTAAGCGGGAGGGCCGAGAGACCCAGTACTTC. It specifies CASSFKREGRETQYF.

This chain connects TRBV27 to TRBJ1-1; maybe TRBD1 (6 bases). This CDR3 region has 14 residues. The germline CDR1 and CDR2 sequences are MNHEY and SMNVEV (reference sequence). V dropped 5 bases and J dropped 3 bases, with 13 bases sitting between them. CDR3: CASSPHREYTEAFF. For the CDR3, the DNA is TGTGCCAGCAGTCCTCACAGGGAGTACACTGAAGCTTTCTTT.

The chain uses TRBV10-3 and TRBJ2-7; D possibly corresponds to TRBD1 (5 bases). Trimming took off 11 bases at V and 3 bases at J, with 20 bases between the two ends. The CDR3 has 14 amino acids. Germline lookup yields CDR1 ENHRY and CDR2 SYGVKD. The CDR3 loop is CASQTGPLYYEQYF. The CDR3 nucleotides are TGTGCCTCACAAACAGGACCGCTTTACTACGAGCAGTACTTC.

The genes are TRBV6-5 and TRBJ2-2, with TRBD2 identical over 9 bases. Germline assignment: CDR1 MNHEY and CDR2 SVGAGI. Germline trimming cut 0 bases from V and 4 bases from J; bases unmatched to any gene: 3. The CDR3 has 16 residues. The CDR3 coding sequence is TGTGCCAGCAGTTACTCGGGGACTAGCATCACCGGGGAGCTGTTTTTT. Residues: CASSYSGTSITGELFF.

The J gene is TRBJ1-1, the V gene TRBV5-1; D is uncertain. Germline V gene lookup returns CDR1 SGHRS and CDR2 YFSETQ. V was shortened by 4 bases and J by 0 bases, with 10 bases between the two germline ends. This CDR3 contains 14 residues. CDR3: CASSMTVMNTEAFF. The DNA for the CDR3 is TGCGCCAGCAGCATGACTGTCATGAACACTGAAGCTTTCTTT.

The chain uses TRBV5-1 and TRBJ1-4; D gene unclear. V lost 2 bases and J lost 7, with 21 bases in between. Germline values: CDR1 SGHRS, CDR2 YFSETQ. The CDR3 runs 17 residues. CDR3 sequence: CASSLSPSWPLGEKLFF. As DNA, the CDR3 is TGCGCCAGCAGCTTAAGTCCTAGTTGGCCGCTTGGTGAAAAACTGTTTTTT.

This clone was picked up one time. One end of the junction fails to match germline, which may point to a read error. This chain uses TRBV13 with TRBJ2-2; 9 positions agree with TRBD2. This CDR3 is 16 amino acids long. CDR1 and CDR2 (germline): PRHDT, FYEKMQ (reference sequence). DNA for the CDR3: TGTGCCGGCAGCTTGGCGAGCGGGGGGACCCCCGGGGAGCTGTTTTTT. Translation: CAGSLASGGTPGELFF.

The rearrangement joins TRBV11-2 to TRBJ2-5, with TRBD2 identical over 7 bases. The CDR3 loop spans 15 amino acids. J lost 5 bases, V lost 5 bases, and 11 bases had no gene match. In germline, CDR1 is SGHAT, CDR2 FQNNGV. The CDR3 here is CASSQTSSETETQYF. The CDR3 DNA follows: TGTGCCAGCAGCCAGACTAGCTCGGAAACGGAGACCCAGTACTTC.

V is TRBV19 and J is TRBJ2-7, with 9 bases identical to TRBD1. The CDR3 has 13 residues. Germline values: CDR1 LNHDA, CDR2 SQIVND (reference sequence). The trim removed 9 bases at V and 0 bases at J, leaving 3 bases unmatched. The CDR3 here is CASGQGYSYEQYF. In nucleotides, the CDR3 is TGTGCCAGCGGACAGGGGTACTCCTACGAGCAGTACTTC.

CDR3 coding DNA: TGCAGCGTCATCATCCTGACAGATACGCAGTATTTT. Protein sequence: CSVIILTDTQYF. V and J are TRBV29-1 and TRBJ2-3; no reliable D call. Germline V gene lookup returns CDR1 SQVTM and CDR2 ANQGSEA. This CDR3 region has 12 residues. Deletions cut 6 bases from V and 3 bases from J, with 10 bases between.

The chain employs TRBV5-6 and TRBJ1-5, with D possibly TRBD1 on 6 matching bases. The V end lost 2 bases, the J end lost 4 bases, and 10 bases lay between the germline ends. Germline V gene data show CDR1 as SGHDT and CDR2 as YYEEEE. The CDR3 has 14 residues. As DNA, the CDR3 is TGTGCCAGCAGCTTACAGGGAGGAAATCAGCCCCAGCATTTT. It is translated as CASSLQGGNQPQHF.

This chain joins TRBV5-1 and TRBJ1-3; D may be TRBD1 (6 bases). Germline CDR1 is SGHRS and CDR2 is YFSETQ. The CDR3 extends over 14 amino acids. V was clipped by 3 bases and J by 4 bases, with 11 bases between them. The CDR3 sequence is CASSSGAGGNTIYF. For the CDR3, the DNA is TGCGCCAGCAGCTCGGGGGCAGGGGGAAACACCATATATTTT.

The CDR3 nucleotides are TGTGCCATCTCGACGGATCTCCAAAGTGAGCAGTTCTTC. It encodes CAISTDLQSEQFF. The V gene is TRBV10-3, the J gene TRBJ2-1, with D unresolved. The CDR3 runs 13 residues. Trimming stripped 8 bases from V and 9 bases from J, with 17 bases between. The germline V gene encodes CDR1 ENHRY and CDR2 SYGVKD.

The V and J genes are TRBV10-2 and TRBJ2-7, with TRBD2 matching over 8 bases. CDR1 WSHSY and CDR2 SAAADI come from the germline V gene. This CDR3 is built from 17 residues. After removal of 2 bases from V and 6 bases from J, the junction contained 15 bases not matched to a gene. In DNA form, the CDR3 reads TGCGCCAGCAGTGAGGCTAGCGGGCCTCCTAAGAGGAGCGAGCAGTACTTC. Translated: CASSEASGPPKRSEQYF.

The chain has TRBV13 and TRBJ2-1; D perhaps matches TRBD2 (6 bases). This CDR3 has 19 amino acids. The V gene's germline CDR1 is PRHDT and CDR2 FYEKMQ (reference sequence). Trimming cost V 3 bases and J 4 bases, with 25 bases left between them. CDR3: CASSFLRSGLWGDYNEQFF. CDR3 nucleotide sequence: TGTGCCAGCAGCTTCTTGAGGTCAGGGCTCTGGGGGGATTACAATGAGCAGTTCTTC.

The chain has TRBV28 and TRBJ1-3; the D gene is possibly TRBD1 (6 bases). The CDR3 sequence is 14 residues long. Germline V CDR1 and CDR2: MDHEN, SYDVKM. Trimming took 11 bases from V and 4 from J, leaving 18 bases between them. The CDR3: CAALGGAKGNTIYF. As DNA, the CDR3 is TGTGCCGCTCTCGGGGGGGCCAAAGGAAACACCATATATTTT.

The chain combines TRBV7-8 with TRBJ2-1; D tentatively fits TRBD1 or TRBD2 (5 bases each). Trimming took off 4 bases at V and 8 bases at J, with 15 bases between the two ends. The CDR3 covers 14 residues. Looked up from germline, CDR1 is SGHVS and CDR2 is FQNEAQ. The CDR3 region has the DNA TGTGCCAGCAGCTCCGGGGCCCGGGCGCATGAGCAGTTCTTC. Its translation: CASSSGARAHEQFF.

The chain couples TRBV7-9 to TRBJ2-7, with 7 bases lining up with TRBD1. V lost 4 bases and J lost 3; bases outside the gene matches: 3. The germline CDR1 and CDR2 sequences are SEHNR and FQNEAQ (reference sequence). The CDR3 runs 13 residues. DNA for the CDR3: TGTGCCAGCAGCTACGACAGGGACTACGAGCAGTACTTC. It codes for CASSYDRDYEQYF.

The rearrangement joins TRBV29-1 to TRBJ1-1; D possibly corresponds to TRBD1 (5 bases). Trimming removed 2 bases at V and 4 bases at J, with 8 bases between. The CDR3 is 12 residues long. Germline CDR1 reads SQVTM; CDR2 reads ANQGSEA. The CDR3 loop reads CSVEPGLTEAFF. For the CDR3, the DNA is TGCAGCGTTGAACCAGGGCTCACTGAAGCTTTCTTT.